Presented here are 26 T cell receptor beta chains from one specimen sequenced in a study of T-cell reconstitution after alpha-beta-depleted transplantation in children. The library targeted TCRbeta and was prepared with unique molecular identifiers. TCRdb used MiXCR to reprocess the PCR reads, holding one entry per CDR3 protein. Of about 610,000 distinct CDR3 sequences in the sample, roughly a quarter were seen once. The material was PBMCs, obtained before TCRalphabeta/CD19-depleted stem cell transplant. Source of these receptors: a boy in the first two years of life with Wiskott-Aldrich syndrome, due to receive a stem cell transplant.

The chain joins TRBV27 to TRBJ2-1; D possibly corresponds to TRBD2 (5 bases). V was clipped by 2 bases and J by 2 bases, with 13 bases between them. Per the germline V gene, CDR1 is MNHEY and CDR2 is SMNVEV (reference sequence). The CDR3 runs 16 residues. CDR3 DNA sequence: TGTGCCAGCAGTTTACAGGCGGGTCTCACCTACAATGAGCAGTTCTTC. Encoded protein: CASSLQAGLTYNEQFF.

The gene calls are TRBV29-1 and TRBJ2-7, with 14 bases that match TRBD2. There are 13 residues in the CDR3. Germline V gene lookup returns CDR1 SQVTM and CDR2 ANQGSEA. The junction had 6 bases not matched to a gene; V was cut back by 7 bases and J by 7 bases. CDR3 amino acids: CSAGLAGVGEQYF. CDR3 bases: TGCAGCGCGGGACTAGCGGGAGTCGGGGAGCAGTACTTC.

The V and J genes are TRBV7-8 and TRBJ2-7, with TRBD1 matching 7 bases. Germline V gene data show CDR1 as SGHVS and CDR2 as FQNEAQ. This CDR3 is built from 14 residues. Unmatched junction bases numbered 3, after V lost 0 bases and J lost 4 bases. The DNA of the CDR3 is TGTGCCAGCAGCTTAGCATTGACAGGGTACGAGCAGTACTTC. This codes for CASSLALTGYEQYF. The whole variable domain, remainder taken from reference TRBV7-8 and TRBJ2-7, is GAGVSQSPRYKVAKRGQDVALRCDPISGHVSLFWYQQALGQGPEFLTYFQNEAQLDKSGLPSDRFFAERPEGSVSTLKIQRTQQEDSAVYLCASSLALTGYEQYFGPGTRLTVT.

This clonotype showed up just a few times. The gene calls are TRBV4-1 and TRBJ2-1; possibly TRBD2 for D (6 bases). The CDR3 length is 12 residues. Germline CDR1 and CDR2: MGHRA and YSYEKL. Deletions cut 2 bases from V and 9 bases from J, with 8 bases between. CDR3 bases: TGCGCCAGCAGCCAACGGGAGACTGAGCAGTTCTTC. It encodes CASSQRETEQFF.

The chain couples TRBV20-1 to TRBJ2-3; D may be TRBD2 (6 bases). The CDR3 has 15 amino acids. The V gene lost 5 bases and the J gene lost 2 bases, with 17 bases spanning the gap. Germline V CDR1 and CDR2: DFQATT, SNEGSKA (reference sequence). CDR3 nucleotide sequence: TGCAGTGCTCGGGAGTCCCGCCCCCCCACAGATACGCAGTATTTT. The encoded protein is CSARESRPPTDTQYF.

This clonotype appeared many times. The V call is TRBV5-1, the J call TRBJ2-1, with a tentative D call TRBD2 (5 bases). Germline V lookup: CDR1 SGHRS, CDR2 YFSETQ. This CDR3 has 15 residues. V gave up 1 base and J gave up 4 bases, with 12 bases separating them. Written as DNA, the CDR3 is TGCGCCAGCAGCTTGAAGCGGCAATCTTACAATGAGCAGTTCTTC. It translates to CASSLKRQSYNEQFF.

CDR3 in amino acids: CATSLTKTTQYF. In DNA, the CDR3 is TGTGCCACCAGCCTAACCAAAACCACCCAGTACTTC. V is TRBV15 and J is TRBJ2-5; D unresolved. CDR1 LNHNV and CDR2 YYDKDF come from the germline V gene (reference sequence). Between the trimmed V and J ends, which lost 5 bases and 8 bases, there was a span of 12 bases. The CDR3 has 12 amino acids.

The gene calls are TRBV5-1 and TRBJ1-1; 7 nucleotides align to TRBD1. V was pared by 2 bases and J by 6 bases, with 4 bases of the junction left unmatched. The CDR3 is 13 amino acids. Germline assignment: CDR1 SGHRS and CDR2 YFSETQ. Written as DNA, the CDR3 is TGCGCCAGCAGCTTTGGGCAGGGGGCTGAAGCTTTCTTT. Translating it yields CASSFGQGAEAFF. Filled out from reference TRBV5-1 and TRBJ1-1, the complete variable domain reads KAGVTQTPRYLIKTRGQQVTLSCSPISGHRSVSWYQQTPGQGLQFLFEYFSETQRNKGNFPGRFSGRQFSNSRSEMNVSTLELGDSALYLCASSFGQGAEAFFGQGTRLTVV.

The chain joins TRBV5-1 to TRBJ2-7, with TRBD1 matching over 8 bases. Germline assignment: CDR1 SGHRS and CDR2 YFSETQ. This CDR3 is 14 amino acids long. V was clipped by 5 bases and J by 6 bases; unmatched bases: 10. The CDR3 protein is CASSLTLGQGEQYF. The CDR3 region has the DNA TGCGCCAGCAGTCTAACCCTCGGACAGGGCGAGCAGTACTTC.

CDR3 in amino acids: CASSLKRPNWTQETQYF. Here the CDR3 DNA reads TGTGCCAGCAGTTTAAAGCGTCCCAATTGGACACAAGAGACCCAGTACTTC. The chain combines TRBV12-3 or TRBV12-4 with TRBJ2-5; TRBD1 is a possible D gene (5 bases). The CDR3 totals 17 residues. With 2 bases removed from V and 2 bases from J, the gap between germline ends came to 18 bases.

This clonotype was observed at least ten times. V and J are TRBV27 and TRBJ1-2; no reliable D call. In germline, CDR1 is MNHEY, CDR2 SMNVEV (reference sequence). The CDR3 extends over 13 amino acids. The V end was cut by 6 bases, the J end by 2 bases, with 10 bases between. The CDR3 spells CASSPDGNYGYTF. The DNA for the CDR3 is TGTGCCAGCAGCCCGGACGGGAACTATGGCTACACCTTC.

The rearrangement joins TRBV5-1 to TRBJ2-7, with TRBD1 matching over 7 bases. Germline assignment: CDR1 SGHRS and CDR2 YFSETQ. J was trimmed by 2 bases and V by 0 bases; bases with no gene match: 20. The CDR3 has 20 residues. DNA for the CDR3: TGCGCCAGCAGCTTGGTTCGACAGGGCGTACGGAGGCCACACACCTACGAGCAGTACTTC. It codes for CASSLVRQGVRRPHTYEQYF.

This clonotype was seen a few times. The V gene is TRBV7-8, the J gene TRBJ1-1; D uncertain. Looked up from germline, CDR1 is SGHVS and CDR2 is FQNEAQ. Trimming shortened V by 2 bases and J by 0 bases, and 10 bases separated the two germline ends. The CDR3 is 15 residues long. The chain's CDR3 is CASSLQAGMNTEAFF. CDR3 bases: TGTGCCAGCAGCTTACAAGCGGGGATGAACACTGAAGCTTTCTTT.

The chain is built from TRBV4-2 and TRBJ2-7; 7 bases agree with TRBD1. V shed 2 bases and J 2 bases; nucleotides not matched to a gene: 6. The germline V gene encodes CDR1 LGHNA and CDR2 YNFKEQ. The CDR3 totals 15 residues. For the CDR3, the DNA is TGTGCCAGCAGCCAACCGACAGGGTGGCCCTACGAGCAGTACTTC. This encodes CASSQPTGWPYEQYF.

The chain links TRBV7-2 to TRBJ2-3; 14 bases are a match to TRBD2. From germline, CDR1 is SGHTA and CDR2 FQGNSA. The length of the CDR3 is 16 residues. V gave up 5 bases and J gave up 8 bases; unmatched junction bases: 9. This CDR3 is CASSMGLAGARGTQYF. The CDR3 nucleotides are TGTGCCAGCAGCATGGGACTAGCGGGGGCCAGAGGTACGCAGTATTTT.

This clonotype has just a few counts. The gene calls are TRBV20-1 and TRBJ2-1; TRBD2 is a possible D gene (6 bases). The CDR3 sequence is 13 residues long. Trimming removed 7 bases from V and 8 bases from J, with 18 bases in between. Germline-derived CDR1 and CDR2 are DFQATT and SNEGSKA (reference sequence). The CDR3 sequence: CSDLAGNRDEQFF. Written as DNA, the CDR3 is TGCAGTGATCTGGCGGGAAATCGGGATGAGCAGTTCTTC.

The gene calls are TRBV7-2 and TRBJ2-2; possibly TRBD1 for D (5 bases). The germline gives CDR1 SGHTA, CDR2 FQGNSA. Trimming pared 6 bases from V and 4 bases from J, leaving 12 bases between. This CDR3 is 14 amino acids long. The CDR3 bases are TGTGCCAGCAGGATAGGGGAAAGCACCGGGGAGCTGTTTTTT. Amino acids: CASRIGESTGELFF.

This clonotype was seen at least ten times. The chain combines TRBV5-5 with TRBJ2-3; unclear D gene. CDR1 is SGHKS, CDR2 YYEKEE, per germline (reference sequence). Trimming took off 0 bases at V and 3 bases at J, with 11 bases between the two ends. The CDR3 length is 15 residues. This CDR3 reads CASSLAGPQTDTQYF. DNA of the CDR3: TGTGCCAGCAGCTTGGCTGGGCCTCAAACAGATACGCAGTATTTT.

V usage is TRBV12-3 or TRBV12-4 and J usage is TRBJ2-1, with 13 bases fitting TRBD2. With 6 bases clipped from V and 5 bases from J, the junction kept 7 bases outside the gene matches. The CDR3 has 16 residues. CDR3 in amino acids: CASSSRTSGSHNEQFF. The CDR3 coding sequence is TGTGCCAGCAGCTCCCGGACTAGCGGGAGCCACAATGAGCAGTTCTTC.

This clonotype showed up just a few times. The chain combines TRBV20-1 with TRBJ2-7, with a possible D match to TRBD1 (6 bases). Between the trimmed V and J ends, which lost 6 bases and 3 bases, there was a span of 15 bases. CDR1 DFQATT and CDR2 SNEGSKA come from the germline V gene (reference sequence). This CDR3 region has 13 residues. The CDR3, as DNA: TGCAGTGCCAGGGGACCAACCATCTACGAGCAGTACTTC. This encodes CSARGPTIYEQYF.

There are many counts of this clonotype. The J gene is TRBJ2-1, the V gene TRBV6-6; D not certain. The length of the CDR3 is 11 residues. Trimming shortened V by 4 bases and J by 5 bases, and 3 bases separated the two germline ends. CDR1 and CDR2 (germline): MNHNY, SVGAGI (reference sequence). The CDR3 DNA is TGTGCCAGCAGTTCCCACAATGAGCAGTTCTTC. As protein: CASSSHNEQFF.

The chain links TRBV7-2 to TRBJ1-1; D unresolved. V was shortened by 4 bases and J by 2 bases, with 8 bases between the two germline ends. Germline CDR1 reads SGHTA; CDR2 reads FQGNSA. The CDR3 consists of 13 residues. The CDR3 spells CASSSWVNTEAFF. CDR3 bases: TGTGCCAGCAGCTCCTGGGTAAACACTGAAGCTTTCTTT.

This clonotype turned up a few times. The chain links TRBV20-1 to TRBJ2-6; TRBD2 is a possible D gene (6 bases). The germline gives CDR1 DFQATT, CDR2 SNEGSKA (reference sequence). Trimming took off 4 bases at V and 0 bases at J, with 22 bases between the two ends. The CDR3 is 19 amino acids. The CDR3 is CSAKFWSSVLSSGANVLTF. DNA of the CDR3: TGCAGTGCTAAGTTCTGGTCTAGCGTGCTTAGCTCTGGGGCCAACGTCCTGACTTTC.

A few counts support this clonotype. The rearrangement joins TRBV29-1 to TRBJ2-3; no reliable D call. CDR3 size: 12 residues. V dropped 3 bases and J dropped 4 bases, with 8 bases sitting between them. CDR1 SQVTM and CDR2 ANQGSEA come from the germline V gene. The CDR3 bases are TGCAGCGTTGAGCTGGGATCAGATACGCAGTATTTT. The encoded protein is CSVELGSDTQYF.

The J gene is TRBJ2-7, the V gene TRBV20-1; TRBD2 matches 10 bases. The CDR3 spans 15 residues. Looked up from germline, CDR1 is DFQATT and CDR2 is SNEGSKA (reference sequence). V gave up 5 bases and J gave up 5 bases; unmatched junction bases: 12. CDR3 in DNA: TGCAGTGCTCCCGGGGGAGCGGGAGGGATCCACGAGCAGTACTTC. This codes for CSAPGGAGGIHEQYF.

In this sample, this clonotype turned up a few times. The V call is TRBV27, the J call TRBJ2-5, with a possible D match to TRBD1 (6 bases). The CDR3 has 13 amino acids. The germline gives CDR1 MNHEY, CDR2 SMNVEV (reference sequence). Trimming stripped 3 bases from V and 5 bases from J, with 10 bases between. The CDR3 DNA reads as TGTGCCAGCAGTTTCAAGAGGGGGGAGACCCAGTACTTC. Translating gives CASSFKRGETQYF.